This T cell receptor (beta chain) comes out of a study of control samples from healthy donors and cancer patients. Measured with immunoSEQ multiplex PCR; TCRdb has only the in-frame clones, and not every one. The sample records approximately 150,000 clones, more than 85% being singletons. This TCR derives from a man aged 25-40 years in good health. The sequenced sample consisted of blood.

Written as DNA, the CDR3 is TGTGCCAGCTCACTACGGACTCCTACCCCCACCTCAACTAATGAAAAACTGTTTTTT. Translating gives CASSLRTPTPTSTNEKLFF. The chain combines TRBV18 with TRBJ1-4, with unresolved D. Germline V gene sequence: CDR1 KGHSH, CDR2 LQKENI. The V gene lost 4 bases and the J gene lost 0 bases, with 21 bases spanning the gap. CDR3 length equals 19 residues.